This TCR beta chain was captured in a study of T-cell memory formation after mild COVID-19. Study outcomes and limitations: SARS-CoV-2 specificity was not confirmed for second-wave clones peaking on day 37. Shrinking CD4+ clones were chiefly CM and EM; CD8+ ones were chiefly EMRA. Cross-reactive memory apparently joined, as some responding clones appeared in pre-infection memory. Day 15 to 85 contracting clones showed balanced CD4/CD8; day 15 to 37 expanders favored CD4+.

This CDR3 contains 16 residues. The V gene end was trimmed by 5 bases and the J gene end by 0 bases; junction bases not matched to a gene: 7. A word on this clonotype: As yet, its antigen is unknown.

MiXCR, applied by TCRdb to the 5' RACE reads, yields one record per CDR3 protein. The sample shows hundreds of thousands of distinct CDR3 sequences, about 20% of them seen only once. Sample: PBMCs or a T cell subset sorted from them (not recorded which). The source is an adult woman who had mild COVID-19 (a few samples of this study predate the infection). Cell type and time point are not known. This chain connects TRBV12-3 or TRBV12-4 to TRBJ2-3; TRBD1 matches at 8 bases. The CDR3 loop is CASSPRGQGSTDTQYF. The CDR3 DNA follows: TGTGCCAGCAGTCCTAGAGGACAGGGTAGCACAGATACGCAGTATTTT.